This section outlines one TCR beta chain sequence together with its context. Sequencing used immunoSEQ v3. The data were produced by immunoSEQ multiplex PCR, yet TCRdb's version contains in-frame clones alone and is incomplete. The repertoire holds over 10,000 clones, with less than 70% as singletons. This sample is part of a study of TIL therapy for anti-PD-1-resistant metastatic lung cancer. Study-level information: Median tumor PD-L1 proportion score was 5.5% to 6.5%.

The sample's time point: pre-treatment sample, taken before nivolumab and TIL therapy. Most excised metastases sampled were pleural nodules or supraclavicular lymph nodes. Germline V lookup: CDR1 SNHLY, CDR2 FYNNEI. This CDR3 contains 15 residues. J was trimmed by 5 bases and V by 9 bases; bases with no gene match: 13. The receptor was derived from a woman between 25 and 80 years old with non-small cell lung cancer. The chain is built from TRBV2 and TRBJ1-5, with 7 bases matching TRBD1. This material consisted of tumor tissue, taken at baseline. Written as DNA, the CDR3 is TGTGCCAGTGCGCTTACTAACAGGGGATATCAGCCCCAGCATTTT. Protein: CASALTNRGYQPQHF.